These 29 T cell receptor beta chains share one sample of origin, sequenced in a study of cytomegalovirus exposure and HLA in healthy donors. It was with 60 Vbeta and 13 Jbeta primers that the PCR ran. Profiling relied on immunoSEQ multiplex PCR, and the TCRdb table lists in-frame clones only, not all of them. The repertoire holds about 170,000 clones, with roughly 80% as singletons. The sample was PBMCs. These receptors all stem from a male donor in good health and CMV-seronegative.

This chain joins TRBV5-5 and TRBJ2-7, with a possible D match to TRBD1 (5 bases). Between the trimmed V and J ends, which lost 1 base and 0 bases, there was a span of 11 bases. Germline values: CDR1 SGHKS, CDR2 YYEKEE (reference sequence). The CDR3 runs to 15 residues. The CDR3: CASSLRTPSSYEQYF. The CDR3 DNA reads as TGTGCCAGCAGCTTGAGGACACCGAGCTCCTACGAGCAGTACTTC.

The chain uses TRBV5-6 and TRBJ2-1, with a tentative D call TRBD1 (6 bases). Germline loops: CDR1 SGHDT, CDR2 YYEEEE. Trimming pared 0 bases from V and 4 bases from J, leaving 11 bases between. The CDR3 covers 15 residues. CDR3 loop: CASSLVRTVYNEQFF. The CDR3 nucleotides read TGTGCCAGCAGCTTGGTCCGGACAGTGTACAATGAGCAGTTCTTC.

This chain joins TRBV10-3 and TRBJ1-2; TRBD1 matches 8 bases. V shed 2 bases, J shed 7 bases, and the junction held 12 bases outside the gene matches. Germline CDR1 is ENHRY and CDR2 is SYGVKD. CDR3 length: 16 residues. CDR3 nucleotide sequence: TGTGCCATCAGTGAGGCGGCAGGGGGCGCAGGTTCTGGCTACACCTTC. This codes for CAISEAAGGAGSGYTF.

V gene TRBV5-1 combines with J gene TRBJ2-1; 14 bases are shared with TRBD2. Trimming took 4 bases from V and 7 from J; bases not matched to a gene: 4. The CDR3 runs to 15 residues. Germline CDR1 SGHRS, CDR2 YFSETQ. The CDR3 bases are TGCGCCAGCAGCCAGGGGACTAGCGGGGGTAATGAGCAGTTCTTC. Its translation is CASSQGTSGGNEQFF.

This clone has more than one count but fewer than ten. The V gene is TRBV5-6, the J gene TRBJ2-6; maybe TRBD1 (5 bases). Germline CDR1 SGHDT, CDR2 YYEEEE. The CDR3 totals 15 residues. Trimming left V 1 base short and J 3 bases short, with 8 bases between. The CDR3 coding sequence is TGTGCCAGCAGCTTGTGGGGCTATGGGGCCAACGTCCTGACTTTC. Translated: CASSLWGYGANVLTF.

The chain recombines TRBV29-1 with TRBJ2-7, with 10 bases fitting TRBD2. CDR1 is SQVTM, CDR2 ANQGSEA, per germline. This CDR3 contains 13 residues. V was pared by 6 bases and J by 6 bases, with 8 bases of the junction left unmatched. The DNA of the CDR3 is TGCAGCGTCATCACTAGCGGGGCGGGCGAGCAGTACTTC. Translated, it gives CSVITSGAGEQYF.

The CDR3 DNA sequence: TGTGCCAGCAGATGGACAGGAACCGGGGAGCTGTTTTTT. Translated: CASRWTGTGELFF. The gene calls are TRBV6-5 and TRBJ2-2; TRBD1 matches at 7 bases. Germline CDR1 reads MNHEY; CDR2 reads SVGAGI. With V trimmed by 6 bases and J by 5 bases, 3 bases remained unmatched. CDR3 length: 13 residues.

This chain links TRBV6-7 with TRBJ2-5, with 7 bases matching TRBD1. TRBV6-7 is sorted into the ORF group, with uncertain function. The CDR3 consists of 14 residues. V gave up 2 bases and J gave up 7 bases; unmatched junction bases: 7. CDR3 sequence reads: CASSYANRGLTQYF. The CDR3 DNA reads TGTGCCAGCAGTTACGCCAACAGGGGTCTGACCCAGTACTTC.

The chain couples TRBV7-6 to TRBJ1-2; 7 bases match TRBD1. The germline gives CDR1 SGHVS, CDR2 FNYEAQ. CDR3 length equals 17 residues. With 5 bases clipped from V and 6 bases from J, the junction kept 18 bases outside the gene matches. The CDR3 region has the DNA TGTGCCAGCAGCCCCTTTAAACCGGGACAGTACCCTCATGGCTACACCTTC. Its protein is CASSPFKPGQYPHGYTF.

The chain links TRBV27 to TRBJ2-1; 9 positions match TRBD1. CDR1 and CDR2 from the germline V gene are MNHEY and SMNVEV (reference sequence). The V gene end was trimmed by 6 bases and the J gene end by 5 bases; junction bases not matched to a gene: 5. The CDR3 spans 14 residues. The CDR3 nucleotides read TGTGCCAGCAGATGGACAGGGGATAACAATGAGCAGTTCTTC. Amino acid sequence: CASRWTGDNNEQFF.

This clone was found once. The rearrangement links TRBV13 to TRBJ2-2; TRBD2 might be the D (6 bases). Germline V CDR1 and CDR2: PRHDT, FYEKMQ (reference sequence). The CDR3 is 18 residues long. Trimming shortened V by 2 bases and J by 6 bases, and 22 bases separated the two germline ends. In DNA form, the CDR3 reads TGTGCCAGCAGCTTATATGTGGGACCGAAAGGGGAGGCCGGGGAGCTGTTTTTT. Encoded protein: CASSLYVGPKGEAGELFF.

The chain links TRBV23-1 to TRBJ2-1, with D perhaps matching TRBD1 (5 bases). TRBV23-1 is sorted into the ORF group, with uncertain function. This CDR3 has 13 residues. Trimming took off 5 bases at V and 5 bases at J, with 10 bases between the two ends. CDR3 loop: CASSLGPDNEQFF. CDR3 bases: TGCGCCAGCAGTTTGGGGCCTGACAATGAGCAGTTCTTC.

The rearrangement uses TRBV5-1 and TRBJ1-1; D is ambiguous. CDR3 length: 15 amino acids. V dropped 0 bases and J dropped 2 bases, with 11 bases sitting between them. Germline loops: CDR1 SGHRS, CDR2 YFSETQ. This chain's CDR3 is CASSLAVTTNTEAFF. The DNA for the CDR3 is TGCGCCAGCAGCTTGGCCGTTACCACAAACACTGAAGCTTTCTTT.

This clone was seen more than once but under ten times. V usage is TRBV30 and J usage is TRBJ1-4; 8 bases line up with TRBD1. Germline CDR1 GTSNPN, CDR2 SVGIG (reference sequence). The CDR3 contains 16 residues. J gave up 0 bases and V 4 bases, and 7 bases lay outside the gene matches. The CDR3 region is CAWIPGQDTTNEKLFF. CDR3 nucleotides: TGTGCCTGGATCCCGGGACAGGACACAACTAATGAAAAACTGTTTTTT.

Comments on this clone: Different DNA sequences within this sample yield the same CDR3. The chain joins TRBV5-1 to TRBJ2-3, with TRBD2 matching over 9 bases. There are 15 residues in the CDR3. Germline values: CDR1 SGHRS, CDR2 YFSETQ. J was trimmed by 1 base and V by 4 bases; bases with no gene match: 4. This CDR3 reads CASSLGLAGTDTQYF. CDR3 DNA sequence: TGCGCCAGCAGCCTGGGACTAGCCGGCACAGATACGCAGTATTTT.

V usage is TRBV18 and J usage is TRBJ1-2, with 10 bases lining up with TRBD1. This CDR3 contains 17 residues. Per germline, CDR1 KGHSH and CDR2 LQKENI. V lost 3 bases, J lost 0 bases, and 7 bases stayed unmatched. CDR3: CASSPLSGQGTNYGYTF. Here the CDR3 DNA reads TGTGCCAGCTCACCCTTGTCGGGACAGGGGACTAACTATGGCTACACCTTC.

A word on this clone: A junction end diverges from the germline sequence, so it may reflect a read error. This chain joins TRBV29-1 and TRBJ1-2; maybe TRBD1 (5 bases). Germline CDR1 is SQVTM and CDR2 is ANQGSEA. The CDR3 loop spans 15 amino acids. The CDR3 sequence: CSVEGFQGFYDGYPF. The CDR3 region has the DNA TGCAGCGTTGAAGGCTTTCAGGGTTTTTATGATGGCTACCCCTTC. Supplemented by reference TRBV29-1 and TRBJ1-2, the full variable domain reads SAVISQKPSRDICQRGTSLTIQCQVDSQVTMMFWYRQQPGQSLTLIATANQGSEATYESGFVIDKFPISRPNLTFSTLTVSNMSPEDSSIYLCSVEGFQGFYDGYPFGSGTRLTVV.

Regarding this clone: Distinct nucleotide sequences in the sample also encode this CDR3. J is TRBJ1-5 and V is TRBV19, with no clear D. The CDR3 extends over 17 amino acids. In germline, CDR1 is LNHDA, CDR2 SQIVND (reference sequence). Trimming took 4 bases from V and 0 from J, leaving 16 bases between them. The CDR3 coding sequence is TGTGCCAGTAGTAGGTCCGTAGTCCTATATAGCAATCAGCCCCAGCATTTT. This translates into CASSRSVVLYSNQPQHF.

The rearrangement links TRBV18 to TRBJ2-2; D is ambiguous. Germline V gene data show CDR1 as KGHSH and CDR2 as LQKENI. The V end lost 4 bases, the J end lost 4 bases, and 7 bases lay between the germline ends. The CDR3 extends over 13 amino acids. The CDR3 bases are TGTGCCAGCTCACGGTCCAGCACCGGGGAGCTGTTTTTT. It specifies CASSRSSTGELFF.

The chain employs TRBV7-8 and TRBJ2-5, with 7 bases identical to TRBD2. V lost 2 bases, J lost 2 bases, and 2 bases stayed unmatched. Germline V CDR1 and CDR2: SGHVS, FQNEAQ. This CDR3 contains 14 residues. CDR3 sequence (DNA): TGTGCCAGCAGCTTAACAGCGGGGCAAGAGACCCAGTACTTC. This codes for CASSLTAGQETQYF.

This clone was observed a few times. The CDR3 does not close with the conserved phenylalanine or tryptophan, likely indicating a read error. The limits of the CDR3 on the DNA are not certain, so only TCRdb's listed CDR3 is given. The V and J genes are TRBV28 and TRBJ2-7; the table's D call, TRBD1, has no DNA check behind it. The CDR3 has 11 amino acids, counting both end residues. Germline CDR1 is MDHEN and CDR2 is SYDVKM. The chain's CDR3 is CASSLSGQTTA.

Points on this clone: The junction and the germline gene differ at one end; a read error may be behind it. The sample carries other DNA sequences with the same CDR3. CDR3 sequence (DNA): TGTGCCAGCAGTTCAGGGGGCGGTCTCCCTGAGGCTTTCTTT. This sequence encodes CASSSGGGLPEAFF. This chain uses TRBV6-6 with TRBJ1-1, with 8 bases aligning to TRBD1. Germline lookup yields CDR1 MNHNY and CDR2 SVGAGI (reference sequence). CDR3 size: 14 residues.

The chain joins TRBV4-3 to TRBJ2-5, with 15 bases that match TRBD2. The CDR3 runs to 17 residues. Germline V gene data show CDR1 as LGHNA and CDR2 as YSLEER. The trim removed 0 bases at V and 5 bases at J, leaving 4 bases unmatched. DNA of the CDR3: TGCGCCAGCAGCCAAGAGAAAGGACTAGCGGGGGGGGAGACCCAGTACTTC. It yields the protein CASSQEKGLAGGETQYF.

The chain couples TRBV28 to TRBJ2-5; D possibly corresponds to TRBD1 (6 bases). This CDR3 region has 14 residues. Trimming took 2 bases from V and 2 from J, leaving 9 bases between them. CDR1 is MDHEN, CDR2 SYDVKM, per germline. CDR3: CASSLRTVQETQYF. CDR3 DNA sequence: TGTGCCAGCAGTTTACGGACAGTACAAGAGACCCAGTACTTC. The full variable domain, rest sourced from reference TRBV28 and TRBJ2-5, is DVKVTQSSRYLVKRTGEKVFLECVQDMDHENMFWYRQDPGLGLRLIYFSYDVKMKEKGDIPEGYSVSREKKERFSLILESASTNQTSMYLCASSLRTVQETQYFGPGTRLLVL.

This clone was counted between two and nine times. The J gene is TRBJ2-2, the V gene TRBV27; 11 bases align to TRBD1. Germline values: CDR1 MNHEY, CDR2 SMNVEV (reference sequence). The CDR3 is 16 amino acids. V trimming: 5 bases; J trimming: 2 bases; junction bases outside the gene matches: 4. In nucleotides, the CDR3 is TGTGCCAGCAGTGCCGGGACAGGGGGAAACACCGGGGAGCTGTTTTTT. Its protein is CASSAGTGGNTGELFF.

V gene TRBV11-2 combines with J gene TRBJ1-1; D perhaps matches TRBD1 (6 bases). V was shortened by 2 bases and J by 0 bases, with 7 bases between the two germline ends. The CDR3 contains 14 residues. Germline V lookup: CDR1 SGHAT, CDR2 FQNNGV. CDR3 protein: CASSLRDMNTEAFF. For the CDR3, the DNA is TGTGCCAGCAGCTTAAGGGACATGAACACTGAAGCTTTCTTT.

The CDR3 nucleotides read TGTGCCAGTAGTATAGACTCCCTAGCGGGAGGGCCCTACAATGAGCAGTTCTTC. This codes for CASSIDSLAGGPYNEQFF. V gene TRBV19 combines with J gene TRBJ2-1; 12 nucleotides align to TRBD2. The CDR3 totals 18 residues. Germline V gene sequence: CDR1 LNHDA, CDR2 SQIVND (reference sequence). V dropped 0 bases and J dropped 2; count of bases not matched to a gene: 5.

This chain connects TRBV28 to TRBJ2-3, with TRBD2 matching over 14 bases. Germline trimming cut 6 bases from V and 5 bases from J; bases unmatched to any gene: 4. The CDR3 consists of 15 residues. CDR1 and CDR2 (germline): MDHEN, SYDVKM. The CDR3: CASRRTSGRQDTQYF. The CDR3 DNA follows: TGTGCCAGCAGAAGGACTAGCGGGAGGCAAGATACGCAGTATTTT.

The chain is built from TRBV6-5 and TRBJ2-4; a weak D match, TRBD1 (6 bases). Germline CDR1 reads MNHEY; CDR2 reads SVGAGI. The CDR3 covers 12 residues. Trimming stripped 4 bases from V and 13 bases from J, with 14 bases between. CDR3 bases: TGTGCCAGCAGTTCAAATACAGGGAGACAGTACTTC. It encodes CASSSNTGRQYF.